This paragraph covers one T cell receptor (beta chain) sequence. Its target is unknown. Some clones are missing from TCRdb's copy, which holds only in-frame ones; the method was immunoSEQ multiplex PCR. The sample consists of approximately 130,000 clones, 80% to 90% of them appearing once. The data were taken from a study of cytotoxic CD8 clonotypes in ibrutinib-treated CLL. Study information: Following treatment for a median roughly 11 months, range 6 to 36, response samples were then taken.

General study results and limits: Clonality increased with ibrutinib response but returned toward baseline at progression. Stable or contracted on treatment, public clonotypes were also uncommon.

The V end was cut by 6 bases, the J end by 2 bases, with 11 bases between. The CDR3 length is 13 residues. CDR1 MNHEY and CDR2 SVGAGI come from the germline V gene. The clonotype originates from a human donor with chronic lymphocytic leukemia. V is TRBV6-5 and J is TRBJ2-7; a weak D match, TRBD1 (6 bases). The input for sequencing was PBMCs, taken after 24 months of ibrutinib treatment. CDR3 sequence reads: CASRPRQAYEQYF. In DNA form, the CDR3 reads TGTGCCAGCAGACCCCGACAGGCCTACGAGCAGTACTTC.